One sample yielded the 30 T cell receptor beta chains listed below, sequenced in a study of cytomegalovirus exposure and HLA in healthy donors. The PCR employed 60 Vbeta primers together with 13 Jbeta primers. Data came from immunoSEQ multiplex PCR; TCRdb stores just in-frame clones and leaves some out. The sample gives some 110,000 clones, 65% of which show up once; over 8.5% is in the top ten. Sequencing was performed on PBMCs. All receptors derive from a middle-aged woman in good health and CMV-seropositive.

This chain uses TRBV13 with TRBJ2-1; 9 bases map to TRBD2. Germline V gene sequence: CDR1 PRHDT, CDR2 FYEKMQ (reference sequence). The CDR3 runs 15 residues. The V and J ends lost 5 bases and 6 bases, in that order; junction bases with no gene match: 8. CDR3 in amino acids: CASSPRLAVGNEQFF. The DNA of the CDR3 is TGTGCCAGCAGCCCCCGACTAGCGGTCGGCAATGAGCAGTTCTTC.

This sequence joins TRBV15 and TRBJ2-1; 8 positions agree with TRBD2. The V gene's germline CDR1 is LNHNV and CDR2 YYDKDF (reference sequence). The CDR3 length is 15 residues. V lost 2 bases, J lost 6 bases, and 6 bases stayed unmatched. CDR3 sequence: CATSRQAGAGNEQFF. As DNA, the CDR3 is TGTGCCACCAGCAGACAAGCGGGAGCCGGCAATGAGCAGTTCTTC. Filled out from reference TRBV15 and TRBJ2-1, the complete variable domain reads DAMVIQNPRYQVTQFGKPVTLSCSQTLNHNVMYWYQQKSSQAPKLLFHYYDKDFNNEADTPDNFQSRRPNTSFCFLDIRSPGLGDTAMYLCATSRQAGAGNEQFFGPGTRLTVL.

This chain links TRBV4-1 with TRBJ2-5; 7 bases are shared with TRBD2. This CDR3 has 15 amino acids. The germline gives CDR1 MGHRA, CDR2 YSYEKL. The V and J ends lost 2 bases and 5 bases, in that order; junction bases with no gene match: 8. CDR3 nucleotide sequence: TGCGCCAGCAGCCAACAAGGACTAGAATGGGAGACCCAGTACTTC. This gives the protein CASSQQGLEWETQYF.

CDR3 bases: TGTGCTAGTGGTTTGGGGGACTTCGATCAGCCCCAGCATTTT. This gives the protein CASGLGDFDQPQHF. The V call is TRBV12-5, the J call TRBJ1-5; D perhaps matches TRBD1 (5 bases). Germline V CDR1 and CDR2: LGHNT, FRNRAP. The germline V and J ends were trimmed by 1 base and 5 bases, with 9 bases remaining between them. The CDR3 runs to 14 residues.

The CDR3 protein is CASSLAGTGSEKLFF. The CDR3 nucleotides are TGCGCCAGCAGCTTGGCCGGGACAGGGAGTGAAAAACTGTTTTTT. The rearrangement uses TRBV5-1 and TRBJ1-4, with 9 bases identical to TRBD1. V shed 0 bases, J shed 7 bases, and the junction held 4 bases outside the gene matches. The CDR3 is made up of 15 amino acids. Per germline, CDR1 SGHRS and CDR2 YFSETQ.

The V gene is TRBV5-6, the J gene TRBJ2-7; 11 nucleotides line up with TRBD1. The CDR3 is 15 amino acids. V shed 0 bases and J 4 bases; nucleotides not matched to a gene: 3. In germline, CDR1 is SGHDT, CDR2 YYEEEE. CDR3 sequence reads: CASSLAGTGGYEQYF. CDR3 coding DNA: TGTGCCAGCAGCTTGGCCGGGACAGGGGGTTACGAGCAGTACTTC. Supplemented by reference TRBV5-6 and TRBJ2-7, the full variable domain reads DAGVTQSPTHLIKTRGQQVTLRCSPKSGHDTVSWYQQALGQGPQFIFQYYEEEERQRGNFPDRFSGHQFPNYSSELNVNALLLGDSALYLCASSLAGTGGYEQYFGPGTRLTVT.

This clone showed up just a few times. The genes are TRBV2 and TRBJ2-1; 7 bases line up with TRBD2. V shed 6 bases, J shed 5 bases, and the junction held 7 bases outside the gene matches. Germline V gene lookup returns CDR1 SNHLY and CDR2 FYNNEI. There are 14 residues in the CDR3. CDR3 sequence: CASSGGNRDNEQFF. CDR3 sequence (DNA): TGTGCCAGCAGCGGGGGGAATAGGGACAATGAGCAGTTCTTC.

This clone was counted once. The chain links TRBV28 to TRBJ1-2, with D maybe TRBD1 (5 bases). With 10 bases removed from V and 1 base from J, the gap between germline ends came to 13 bases. The CDR3 is 13 amino acids. The germline V gene has CDR1 MDHEN and CDR2 SYDVKM. CDR3 protein: CAISDIHNYGYTF. The CDR3 DNA sequence: TGTGCCATCTCGGACATTCATAACTATGGCTACACCTTC.

V usage is TRBV7-2 and J usage is TRBJ2-5; 11 nucleotides align to TRBD2. The DNA end is a closer match to TRBJ2-7, so the J assignment may be wrong. This CDR3 has 17 residues. CDR1 is SGHTA, CDR2 FQGNSA, per germline. The CDR3 bases are TGTGCCAGCAGCTGGGGACTAGCGGTTGTCACCGGCTACGAGCAGTACTTC. It is translated as CASSWGLAVVTGYEQYF.

This chain joins TRBV9 and TRBJ2-3; 8 nucleotides line up with TRBD2. Germline assignment: CDR1 SGDLS and CDR2 YYNGEE. CDR3 length: 13 residues. The trim removed 3 bases at V and 6 bases at J, leaving 3 bases unmatched. The DNA for the CDR3 is TGTGCCAGCAGCGCGGGGGGGCCCGATACGCAGTATTTT. Encoded protein: CASSAGGPDTQYF.

This chain connects TRBV29-1 to TRBJ1-3; TRBD1 matches 7 bases. Germline V gene lookup returns CDR1 SQVTM and CDR2 ANQGSEA. The CDR3 contains 13 residues. Trimming cost V 8 bases and J 4 bases; bases outside gene matches: 8. The CDR3 protein is CSPTGFGGNTIYF. CDR3 nucleotides: TGCAGCCCGACAGGGTTCGGAGGAAACACCATATATTTT.

This clone occurred a few times. The chain employs TRBV29-1 and TRBJ1-1; tentative D call: TRBD1 (6 bases). CDR3 length: 16 amino acids. V lost 6 bases, J lost 1 base, and 21 bases lay in between. The germline gives CDR1 SQVTM, CDR2 ANQGSEA. DNA of the CDR3: TGCAGCGTGACCCAGGGGTTCCCGGGACCGAACACTGAAGCTTTCTTT. Translation gives CSVTQGFPGPNTEAFF.

This chain links TRBV9 with TRBJ2-3, with D perhaps TRBD1 (6 bases). V was clipped by 7 bases and J by 0 bases, with 15 bases between them. From germline, CDR1 is SGDLS and CDR2 YYNGEE. The CDR3 has 15 residues. The DNA of the CDR3 is TGTGCCAGCTCCCGCAGGGGCTCTAGCACAGATACGCAGTATTTT. It translates to CASSRRGSSTDTQYF.

The chain uses TRBV7-6 and TRBJ2-7; possible D gene TRBD2, 6 bases. Germline CDR1 is SGHVS and CDR2 is FNYEAQ. The CDR3 runs 13 residues. Between the trimmed V and J ends, which lost 4 bases and 4 bases, there was a span of 11 bases. CDR3 sequence: CASSSQEGYEQYF. CDR3 DNA sequence: TGTGCCAGCAGCTCCCAGGAGGGATACGAGCAGTACTTC.

This chain uses TRBV30 with TRBJ1-1; no definite D call. The CDR3 totals 11 residues. V gave up 5 bases and J gave up 6 bases, with 10 bases separating them. Germline V CDR1 and CDR2: GTSNPN, SVGIG (reference sequence). In nucleotides, the CDR3 is TGTGCCTGGGCCGGGGTCGCTGAAGCTTTCTTT. This sequence encodes CAWAGVAEAFF.

The V gene is TRBV5-1, the J gene TRBJ2-6, with TRBD1 as a possible D gene (5 bases). With 0 bases removed from V and 0 bases from J, the gap between germline ends came to 7 bases. CDR3 size: 16 residues. Germline V gives CDR1 SGHRS, CDR2 YFSETQ. CDR3 residues: CASSLGDSSGANVLTF. The CDR3 DNA reads as TGCGCCAGCAGCTTGGGTGACAGCTCTGGGGCCAACGTCCTGACTTTC.

The CDR3 nucleotides read TGTGCCAGCCGAGTGGTTGATGGCGGGAGCTACAATGAGCAGTTCTTC. This encodes CASRVVDGGSYNEQFF. The chain links TRBV5-8 to TRBJ2-1, with TRBD2 matching over 7 bases. This CDR3 region has 16 residues. J was trimmed by 3 bases and V by 7 bases; bases with no gene match: 13. Per germline, CDR1 SGHTS and CDR2 YDEGEE.

The chain is built from TRBV6-4 and TRBJ2-3; unclear D gene. Germline assignment: CDR1 MRHNA and CDR2 SNTAGT. The length of the CDR3 is 14 residues. Between the trimmed V and J ends, which lost 5 bases and 2 bases, there was a span of 11 bases. CDR3 protein: CASSSVVFTDTQYF. CDR3 coding DNA: TGTGCCAGCAGTTCCGTTGTATTCACAGATACGCAGTATTTT.

The V call is TRBV10-3, the J call TRBJ2-7; 9 bases are shared with TRBD2. V shed 5 bases, J shed 3 bases, and the junction held 8 bases outside the gene matches. This CDR3 is built from 15 residues. Germline V gene data show CDR1 as ENHRY and CDR2 as SYGVKD. The chain's CDR3 is CAISSAGGRIYEQYF. For the CDR3, the DNA is TGTGCCATCAGTTCGGCGGGAGGGAGGATCTACGAGCAGTACTTC.

V gene TRBV27 combines with J gene TRBJ1-3; 7 positions agree with TRBD1. The trim removed 5 bases at V and 2 bases at J, leaving 3 bases unmatched. The CDR3 runs 14 residues. Looked up from germline, CDR1 is MNHEY and CDR2 is SMNVEV (reference sequence). The CDR3 DNA sequence: TGTGCCAGCAGTCCGACAGGGACTGGAAACACCATATATTTT. This sequence encodes CASSPTGTGNTIYF.

This clone has just a few counts. This chain joins TRBV19 and TRBJ2-5; no clear D gene. Germline V gene data show CDR1 as LNHDA and CDR2 as SQIVND (reference sequence). V lost 8 bases to trimming and J lost 1 base, with 14 bases between them. The length of the CDR3 is 14 residues. CDR3 amino acids: CASSVRPGQETQYF. CDR3 DNA sequence: TGTGCCAGTTCCGTTCGTCCAGGCCAAGAGACCCAGTACTTC.

The chain employs TRBV6-1 and TRBJ2-7, with D unresolved. The CDR3 contains 13 residues. Germline V CDR1 and CDR2: MNHNS, SASEGT. The V end was cut by 3 bases, the J end by 4 bases, with 10 bases between. Here the CDR3 reads CASSEAISYEQYF. Here the CDR3 DNA reads TGTGCCAGCAGTGAGGCCATTTCTTACGAGCAGTACTTC.

V is TRBV19 and J is TRBJ1-1; D may be TRBD1 (5 bases). The CDR3 extends over 13 amino acids. Germline V gives CDR1 LNHDA, CDR2 SQIVND (reference sequence). Trimming left V 5 bases short and J 1 base short, with 8 bases between. The CDR3 region has the DNA TGTGCCAGTAGTTACGGGGGGAACACTGAAGCTTTCTTT. It specifies CASSYGGNTEAFF. The whole variable domain, remainder taken from reference TRBV19 and TRBJ1-1, is DGGITQSPKYLFRKEGQNVTLSCEQNLNHDAMYWYRQDPGQGLRLIYYSQIVNDFQKGDIAEGYSVSREKKESFPLTVTSAQKNPTAFYLCASSYGGNTEAFFGQGTRLTVV.

V usage is TRBV30 and J usage is TRBJ1-1; 10 bases line up with TRBD1. The CDR3 totals 17 residues. V shed 0 bases, J shed 5 bases, and the junction held 12 bases outside the gene matches. Germline CDR1 GTSNPN, CDR2 SVGIG (reference sequence). This chain's CDR3 is CAWSVLDRGFLETEAFF. CDR3 bases: TGTGCCTGGAGTGTACTGGACAGGGGGTTTTTGGAAACTGAAGCTTTCTTT.

This chain uses TRBV29-1 with TRBJ2-2, with 9 bases fitting TRBD2. There are 13 residues in the CDR3. In germline, CDR1 is SQVTM, CDR2 ANQGSEA. With V trimmed by 5 bases and J by 4 bases, 2 bases remained unmatched. CDR3 sequence reads: CSVRSGGTGELFF. CDR3 nucleotide sequence: TGCAGCGTTCGTAGCGGGGGCACCGGGGAGCTGTTTTTT.

The chain combines TRBV13 with TRBJ2-7; D might be TRBD1 (5 bases). V shed 5 bases and J shed 6 bases, with 17 bases lying between them. The CDR3 covers 14 residues. Germline CDR1 and CDR2: PRHDT and FYEKMQ (reference sequence). The CDR3 sequence: CASSQMGQGIEQYF. CDR3 nucleotide sequence: TGTGCCAGCAGCCAGATGGGGCAGGGAATCGAGCAGTACTTC.

The rearrangement uses TRBV11-2 and TRBJ1-4; 8 positions match TRBD1. Germline V gene lookup returns CDR1 SGHAT and CDR2 FQNNGV. V lost 0 bases and J lost 8; bases outside the gene matches: 8. This CDR3 is 16 amino acids long. The CDR3 region is CASSLDSGQGGEKLFF. The CDR3 DNA reads TGTGCCAGCAGCTTAGATTCAGGACAGGGTGGGGAAAAACTGTTTTTT.

The V call is TRBV7-6, the J call TRBJ2-2, with D possibly matching TRBD2 (6 bases). Germline CDR1 and CDR2: SGHVS and FNYEAQ. There are 16 residues in the CDR3. Trimming removed 3 bases from V and 3 bases from J, with 14 bases in between. The CDR3 DNA follows: TGTGCCAGCAGCTTTTCTACGGCGGGATACACCGGGGAGCTGTTTTTT. This gives the protein CASSFSTAGYTGELFF. Supplemented by reference TRBV7-6 and TRBJ2-2, the full variable domain reads GAGVSQSPRYKVTKRGQDVALRCDPISGHVSLYWYRQALGQGPEFLTYFNYEAQQDKSGLPNDRFSAERPEGSISTLTIQRTEQRDSAMYRCASSFSTAGYTGELFFGEGSRLTVL.

The V gene is TRBV7-9, the J gene TRBJ2-7; D may be TRBD1 (6 bases). V was shortened by 6 bases and J by 3 bases, with 15 bases between the two germline ends. This CDR3 is 14 amino acids long. CDR1 and CDR2 from the germline V gene are SEHNR and FQNEAQ (reference sequence). The CDR3 coding sequence is TGTGCCAGCAGTTACCATACAGGGCACTACGAGCAGTACTTC. It yields the protein CASSYHTGHYEQYF. Full variable domain (outside the CDR3, taken from reference TRBV7-9 and TRBJ2-7): DTGVSQNPRHKITKRGQNVTFRCDPISEHNRLYWYRQTLGQGPEFLTYFQNEAQLEKSRLLSDRFSAERPKGSFSTLEIQRTEQGDSAMYLCASSYHTGHYEQYFGPGTRLTVT.

The chain is built from TRBV19 and TRBJ2-5; D possibly corresponds to TRBD2 (6 bases). V was clipped by 1 base and J by 2 bases, with 11 bases between them. The CDR3 sequence is 15 residues long. Germline V CDR1 and CDR2: LNHDA, SQIVND (reference sequence). In DNA form, the CDR3 reads TGTGCCAGTAGTATAGTAACGGGAGTGCAAGAGACCCAGTACTTC. It specifies CASSIVTGVQETQYF.